This entry concerns a single TCR beta chain. This sample was included in a study of cytomegalovirus exposure and HLA in healthy donors. Sequencing used immunoSEQ multiplex PCR; TCRdb keeps in-frame clones, though not all of them. The top ten clones hold roughly 0.75% of a sample with hundreds of thousands of clones, just over 85% of them seen once. Germline loops: CDR1 MDHEN, CDR2 SYDVKM. Trimming took 4 bases from V and 0 from J, leaving 12 bases between them. This CDR3 contains 15 residues. Specimen: PBMCs. The rearrangement uses TRBV28 and TRBJ1-1, with a possible D match to TRBD1 (6 bases). This clonotype was sampled from a young woman in good health and CMV-seronegative. This chain's CDR3 is CASSSRDTLNTEAFF. In nucleotides, the CDR3 is TGTGCCAGCAGTTCTCGGGACACCCTGAACACTGAAGCTTTCTTT.